A single sample is the source of the 14 T cell receptor beta chains below, sequenced in a study of T cell changes during pregnancy in multiple sclerosis. Sequencing was performed with immunoSEQ multiplex PCR; in TCRdb, only in-frame clones are kept and a portion is missing. The top ten hold around 0.48% of the sample, which has 45,000 to 65,000 clones, approximately 91% seen once. The sequencing used CD4+ T cells from peripheral blood mononuclear cells, collected in the third trimester of pregnancy. All receptors derive from a female donor with multiple sclerosis, enrolled in a pregnancy study.

The chain has TRBV7-2 and TRBJ2-7; possible D gene TRBD1, 6 bases. Per the germline V gene, CDR1 is SGHTA and CDR2 is FQGNSA. Trimming pared 2 bases from V and 9 bases from J, leaving 8 bases between. This CDR3 is 11 amino acids long. The CDR3 DNA reads as TGTGCCAGCAGCTTACGAGGGGGGCAGTACTTC. It specifies CASSLRGGQYF. Filled out from reference TRBV7-2 and TRBJ2-7, the complete variable domain reads GAGVSQSPSNKVTEKGKDVELRCDPISGHTALYWYRQSLGQGLEFLIYFQGNSAPDKSGLPSDRFSAERTGGSVSTLTIQRTQQEDSAVYLCASSLRGGQYFGPGTRLTVT.

CDR3: CASSSRALNRVTDTQYF. As DNA, the CDR3 is TGTGCCAGCAGTTCGCGGGCCCTAAACAGGGTTACAGATACGCAGTATTTT. The gene calls are TRBV28 and TRBJ2-3; possibly TRBD1 for D (6 bases). V lost 4 bases and J 3 bases, leaving 20 bases between the germline ends. Germline loops: CDR1 MDHEN, CDR2 SYDVKM. The CDR3 sequence is 17 residues long.

This rearrangement joins TRBV11-3 to TRBJ2-1; 11 bases are shared with TRBD2. CDR1 SGHNT and CDR2 YENEEA come from the germline V gene. This CDR3 comprises 16 residues. J was trimmed by 4 bases and V by 4 bases; bases with no gene match: 6. DNA for the CDR3: TGTGCCAGCAGCTGGGGAACTAGCGGGGGTTACAATGAGCAGTTCTTC. This translates into CASSWGTSGGYNEQFF.

The chain carries TRBV18 and TRBJ1-6; TRBD1 aligns across 9 bases. Germline V gene sequence: CDR1 KGHSH, CDR2 LQKENI. This CDR3 region has 14 residues. The J segment lost 9 bases and the V segment lost 5 bases, leaving 5 bases of the junction unmatched. The CDR3 sequence: CASSFRDRASPLHF. CDR3 sequence (DNA): TGTGCCAGCTCATTCCGGGACAGGGCTTCACCCCTCCACTTT.

This clone was detected once. The rearrangement uses TRBV18 and TRBJ1-1, with 7 bases matching TRBD1. Losses at the gene ends were 5 bases for V and 3 bases for J; bases not matched to a gene: 21. Germline CDR1 is KGHSH and CDR2 is LQKENI. CDR3 length: 19 residues. This CDR3 is CASSSKVRGSTAVDTEAFF. The CDR3 DNA follows: TGTGCCAGCTCATCAAAAGTCAGGGGGTCCACGGCGGTGGACACTGAAGCTTTCTTT.

The V call is TRBV7-9, the J call TRBJ2-7; 9 bases agree with TRBD1. The CDR3 spans 17 residues. V gave up 2 bases and J gave up 3 bases; unmatched junction bases: 11. The germline gives CDR1 SEHNR, CDR2 FQNEAQ (reference sequence). The CDR3 spells CASSLQISPGQGYEQYF. CDR3 DNA sequence: TGTGCCAGCAGCTTACAAATCTCGCCGGGACAGGGCTACGAGCAGTACTTC.

The chain is built from TRBV11-2 and TRBJ1-3; D gene ambiguous. The CDR3 runs 17 residues. The V end was cut by 5 bases, the J end by 0 bases, with 17 bases between. Germline CDR1 SGHAT, CDR2 FQNNGV. The CDR3 loop reads CASSIRSRESSGNTIYF. CDR3 bases: TGTGCCAGCAGCATTAGATCCCGGGAGTCCTCTGGAAACACCATATATTTT. The whole variable domain, remainder taken from reference TRBV11-2 and TRBJ1-3, is EAGVAQSPRYKIIEKRQSVAFWCNPISGHATLYWYQQILGQGPKLLIQFQNNGVVDDSQLPKDRFSAERLKGVDSTLKIQPAKLEDSAVYLCASSIRSRESSGNTIYFGEGSWLTVV.

The CDR3 region has the DNA TGTGCCAGCAGCTTGGAACAGGGGAGCGACTATGGCTACACCTTC. Its protein is CASSLEQGSDYGYTF. The V gene is TRBV5-6, the J gene TRBJ1-2; 7 nucleotides align to TRBD1. The CDR3 runs to 15 residues. Germline CDR1 SGHDT, CDR2 YYEEEE. The ends lost 0 bases at V and 3 bases at J; junction bases unmatched: 5. The whole variable domain, filled in from reference TRBV5-6 and TRBJ1-2, reads DAGVTQSPTHLIKTRGQQVTLRCSPKSGHDTVSWYQQALGQGPQFIFQYYEEEERQRGNFPDRFSGHQFPNYSSELNVNALLLGDSALYLCASSLEQGSDYGYTFGSGTRLTVV.

The rearrangement uses TRBV5-1 and TRBJ2-7, with D perhaps TRBD2 (6 bases). V was trimmed by 3 bases and J by 0 bases, leaving 10 bases between them. The CDR3 covers 14 residues. Per germline, CDR1 SGHRS and CDR2 YFSETQ. CDR3 in DNA: TGCGCCAGCAGCTGGGACTCGGTCTCCTACGAGCAGTACTTC. It codes for CASSWDSVSYEQYF.

This sequence joins TRBV14 and TRBJ1-4; D not resolved. Germline V gene data show CDR1 as SGHDN and CDR2 as FVKESK. CDR3 length: 15 amino acids. V gave up 4 bases and J gave up 2 bases, with 11 bases separating them. The DNA of the CDR3 is TGTGCCAGCAGCCCCCGAAGGAGCACTAATGAAAAACTGTTTTTT. Its protein is CASSPRRSTNEKLFF.

The chain links TRBV5-6 to TRBJ2-7; 8 bases agree with TRBD1. The V gene's germline CDR1 is SGHDT and CDR2 YYEEEE. The CDR3 has 13 amino acids. Trimming took 3 bases from V and 6 from J; bases not matched to a gene: 5. CDR3 DNA: TGTGCCAGCAGCTCTACAGGGGGTCGCGAGCAGTACTTC. Translated: CASSSTGGREQYF.

This CDR3 reads CASSLESGRDRGFSGANVLTF. The CDR3 nucleotides are TGTGCCAGCAGCTTAGAGTCAGGGAGGGACAGGGGTTTTTCGGGGGCCAACGTCCTGACTTTC. The chain uses TRBV7-8 and TRBJ2-6; TRBD1 agrees at 10 bases. There are 21 residues in the CDR3. Germline trimming cut 1 base from V and 4 bases from J; bases unmatched to any gene: 16. The germline gives CDR1 SGHVS, CDR2 FQNEAQ. The full variable domain, in which reference TRBV7-8 and TRBJ2-6 provide the parts outside the CDR3, is GAGVSQSPRYKVAKRGQDVALRCDPISGHVSLFWYQQALGQGPEFLTYFQNEAQLDKSGLPSDRFFAERPEGSVSTLKIQRTQQEDSAVYLCASSLESGRDRGFSGANVLTFGAGSRLTVL.

Here the CDR3 reads CASSPSAGNTEAFF. Written as DNA, the CDR3 is TGTGCCAGCTCACCATCCGCGGGAAACACTGAAGCTTTCTTT. The J gene is TRBJ1-1, the V gene TRBV18; the D is unclear. The CDR3 covers 14 residues. The germline V gene encodes CDR1 KGHSH and CDR2 LQKENI. The germline V and J ends were trimmed by 2 bases and 2 bases, with 9 bases remaining between them.

The chain uses TRBV5-4 and TRBJ1-1, with D possibly matching TRBD1 (5 bases). Germline CDR1 is SGHNT and CDR2 is YYREEE (reference sequence). V shed 0 bases and J shed 3 bases, with 6 bases lying between them. CDR3 size: 13 residues. The CDR3 sequence is CASSLVRDTEAFF. In nucleotides, the CDR3 is TGTGCCAGCAGCTTGGTCAGGGACACTGAAGCTTTCTTT.